This T cell receptor beta chain was captured by sequencing in a study of early T cells in non-severe SARS-CoV-2 infection. About the research overall: Sequenced material consisted of bulk RNA (from unsorted whole blood), and chains were unpaired. Study outcomes and limitations: Anti-spike CD8 specificities were favored by VDJdb matching, whose results missed private and CD4 specificities.

Unique molecular identifier tags were affixed to discrete cDNA molecules. A single record per CDR3 protein comes from TCRdb applying MiXCR to the 5' RACE reads. The data hold around 81,000 distinct CDR3 sequences, with roughly 13% observed a single time. With respect to this clonotype: Its matching antigen is unknown.

Looked up from germline, CDR1 is SGHTA and CDR2 is FQGTGA. The J segment lost 5 bases and the V segment lost 2 bases, leaving 2 bases of the junction unmatched. CDR3 size: 15 residues. V is TRBV7-3 and J is TRBJ2-5, with 13 bases matching TRBD2. The clonotype comes from an adult who was a healthcare worker with PCR-confirmed SARS-CoV-2 infection or an uninfected control (not recorded which). Sequenced input: whole blood. DNA of the CDR3: TGTGCCAGCAGCTTAGGGACTAGCGGGGTTGAGACCCAGTACTTC. Protein: CASSLGTSGVETQYF.